In this sample, the clone carrying this T cell receptor beta chain turned up many times. The data stem from a study of T cells after yellow fever vaccination. Trimming took off 1 base at V and 6 bases at J, with 15 bases between the two ends. The V gene's germline CDR1 is LGHNA and CDR2 YSLEER. The CDR3 length is 16 residues. 5'RACE template switching produced TCR cDNA carrying a universal primer site and UMIs. TCRdb reprocessed the 5' RACE reads via MiXCR and lists one record per CDR3 protein. The table includes about 140,000 distinct CDR3 sequences, approximately 6.6% detected once. The chain links TRBV4-3 to TRBJ2-2, with D unresolved. The clonotype originates from a man aged 25-45 years who received the YFV17D yellow fever vaccine. The source material was CD4+ T cells sorted from PBMCs, sampled 10 days after the yellow fever booster vaccination. DNA of the CDR3: TGCGCCAGCAGCCAAGTTAAATCAACGGTTCCCGGGGAGCTGTTTTTT. It translates to CASSQVKSTVPGELFF.